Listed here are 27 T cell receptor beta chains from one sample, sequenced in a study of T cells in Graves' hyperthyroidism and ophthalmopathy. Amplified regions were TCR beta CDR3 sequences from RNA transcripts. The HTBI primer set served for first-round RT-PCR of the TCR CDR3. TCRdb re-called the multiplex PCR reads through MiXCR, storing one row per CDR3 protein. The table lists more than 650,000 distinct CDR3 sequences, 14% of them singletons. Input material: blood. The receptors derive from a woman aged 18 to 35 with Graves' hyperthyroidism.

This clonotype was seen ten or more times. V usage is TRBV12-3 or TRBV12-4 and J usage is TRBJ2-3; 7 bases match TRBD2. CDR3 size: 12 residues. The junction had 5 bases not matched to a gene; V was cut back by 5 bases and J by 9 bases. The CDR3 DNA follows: TGTGCCAGCAGTGGACTAGGAGGAACGCAGTATTTT. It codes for CASSGLGGTQYF.

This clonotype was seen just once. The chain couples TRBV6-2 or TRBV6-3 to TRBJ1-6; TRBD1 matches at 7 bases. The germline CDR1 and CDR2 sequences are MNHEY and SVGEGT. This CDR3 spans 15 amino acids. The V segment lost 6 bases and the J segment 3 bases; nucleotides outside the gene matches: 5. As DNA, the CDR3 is TGTGCCAGCAGACTCGGGACAGTCTATAATTCACCCCTCCACTTT. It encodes CASRLGTVYNSPLHF.

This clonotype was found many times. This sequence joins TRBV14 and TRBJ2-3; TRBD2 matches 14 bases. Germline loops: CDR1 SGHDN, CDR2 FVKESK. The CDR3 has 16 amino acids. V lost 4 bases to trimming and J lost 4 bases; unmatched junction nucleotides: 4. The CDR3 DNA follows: TGTGCCAGCAGCCCTTTGACTAGCGGGAGGGCAGATACGCAGTATTTT. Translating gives CASSPLTSGRADTQYF.

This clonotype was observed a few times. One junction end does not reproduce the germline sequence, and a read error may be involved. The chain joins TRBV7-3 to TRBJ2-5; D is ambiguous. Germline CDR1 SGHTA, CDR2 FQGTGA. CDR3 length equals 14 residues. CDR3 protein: CASSLRSGQETQYF. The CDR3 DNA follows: TGTGCCAGCAGTTTAAGGTCAGGACAAGAGACCCAGTACTTC.

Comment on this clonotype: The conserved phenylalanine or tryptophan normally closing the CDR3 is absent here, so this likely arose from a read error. The CDR3 DNA follows: TGTGCCAGCAGCTTAGCGATGGTCGGGAGAAAGACCCAGTACTTA. Its translation: CASSLAMVGRKTQYL. The V and J genes are TRBV7-8 and TRBJ2-5; TRBD2 is a possible D gene (6 bases). This CDR3 spans 15 amino acids. Germline V gene lookup returns CDR1 SGHVS and CDR2 FQNEAQ. Trimming took 0 bases from V and 6 from J, leaving 14 bases between them.

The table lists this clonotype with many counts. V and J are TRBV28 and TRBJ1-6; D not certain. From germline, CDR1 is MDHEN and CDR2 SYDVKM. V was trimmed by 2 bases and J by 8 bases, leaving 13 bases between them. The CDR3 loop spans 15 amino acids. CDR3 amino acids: CASSLDRFRDSPLHF. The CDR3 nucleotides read TGTGCCAGCAGTTTAGACCGATTTCGGGATTCACCCCTCCACTTT.

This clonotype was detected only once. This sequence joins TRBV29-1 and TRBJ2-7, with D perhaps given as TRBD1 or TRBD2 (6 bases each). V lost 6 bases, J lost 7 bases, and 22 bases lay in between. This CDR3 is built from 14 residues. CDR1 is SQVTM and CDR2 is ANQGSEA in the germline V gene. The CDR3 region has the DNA TGCAGCGTCCAAGGGGTCGTGAAGGGGGGTGAGCAGTACTTC. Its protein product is CSVQGVVKGGEQYF.

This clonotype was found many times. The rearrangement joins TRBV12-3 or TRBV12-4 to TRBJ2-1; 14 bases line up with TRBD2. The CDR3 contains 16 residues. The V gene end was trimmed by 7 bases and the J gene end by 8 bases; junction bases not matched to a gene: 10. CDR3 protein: CASTLGLAGGSHEQFF. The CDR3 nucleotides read TGTGCCAGCACCCTAGGACTAGCGGGAGGTAGCCATGAGCAGTTCTTC.

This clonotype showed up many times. Written as DNA, the CDR3 is TGCGCCAGCAGCTTGGACCTCACCTATGGCTACACCTTC. It specifies CASSLDLTYGYTF. V usage is TRBV5-1 and J usage is TRBJ1-2; D is undetermined. Germline V CDR1 and CDR2: SGHRS, YFSETQ. The V and J ends lost 0 bases and 4 bases respectively, with 7 bases between them. This CDR3 spans 13 amino acids.

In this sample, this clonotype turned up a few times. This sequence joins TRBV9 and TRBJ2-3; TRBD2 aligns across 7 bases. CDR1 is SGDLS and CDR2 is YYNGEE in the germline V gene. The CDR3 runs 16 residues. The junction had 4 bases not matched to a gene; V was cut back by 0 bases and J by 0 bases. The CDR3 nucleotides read TGTGCCAGCAGCGTAGCTAAGCGGGGTAGCACAGATACGCAGTATTTT. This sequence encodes CASSVAKRGSTDTQYF.

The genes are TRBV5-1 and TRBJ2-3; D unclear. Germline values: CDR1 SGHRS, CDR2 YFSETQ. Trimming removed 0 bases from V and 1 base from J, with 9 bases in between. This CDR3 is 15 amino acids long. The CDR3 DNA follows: TGCGCCAGCAGCTTGGGTAGTAGGGGCACAGATACGCAGTATTTT. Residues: CASSLGSRGTDTQYF.

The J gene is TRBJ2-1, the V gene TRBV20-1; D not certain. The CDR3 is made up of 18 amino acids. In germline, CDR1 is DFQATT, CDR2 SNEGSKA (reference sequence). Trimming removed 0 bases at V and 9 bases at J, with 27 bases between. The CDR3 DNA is TGCAGTGCTAGAGATTCCCTCTCCCTAGTGGCCAACTGGGGTGAGCAGTTCTTC. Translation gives CSARDSLSLVANWGEQFF.

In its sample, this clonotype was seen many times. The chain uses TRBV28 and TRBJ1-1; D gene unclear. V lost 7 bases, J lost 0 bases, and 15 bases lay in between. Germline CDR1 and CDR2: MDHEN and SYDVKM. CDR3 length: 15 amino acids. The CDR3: CASTPSGSVNTEAFF. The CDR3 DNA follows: TGTGCCAGCACTCCCTCTGGATCAGTGAACACTGAAGCTTTCTTT.

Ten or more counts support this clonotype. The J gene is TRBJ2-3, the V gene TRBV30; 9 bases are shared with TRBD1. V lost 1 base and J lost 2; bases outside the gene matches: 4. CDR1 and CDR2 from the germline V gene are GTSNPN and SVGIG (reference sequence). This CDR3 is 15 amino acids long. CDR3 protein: CAWSAGTGNTDTQYF. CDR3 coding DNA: TGTGCCTGGAGTGCCGGGACAGGGAACACAGATACGCAGTATTTT.

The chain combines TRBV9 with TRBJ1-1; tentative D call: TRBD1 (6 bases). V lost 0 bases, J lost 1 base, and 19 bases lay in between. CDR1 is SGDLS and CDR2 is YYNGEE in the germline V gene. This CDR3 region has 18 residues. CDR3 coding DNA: TGTGCCAGCAGCGTAGGGGTAAGAGGGACACCCAAGAACACTGAAGCTTTCTTT. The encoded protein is CASSVGVRGTPKNTEAFF.

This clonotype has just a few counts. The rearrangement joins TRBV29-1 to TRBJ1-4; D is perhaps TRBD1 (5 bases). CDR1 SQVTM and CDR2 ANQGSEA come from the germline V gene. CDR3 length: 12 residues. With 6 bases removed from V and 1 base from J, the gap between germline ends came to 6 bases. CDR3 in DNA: TGCAGCGTCAGGGAAACTAATGAAAAACTGTTTTTT. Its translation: CSVRETNEKLFF.

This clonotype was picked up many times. In DNA form, the CDR3 reads TGTGCCAGCAGCCAATTCAGGGGGAGAACCCAAGAGACCCAGTACTTC. Protein product: CASSQFRGRTQETQYF. V is TRBV4-2 and J is TRBJ2-5; TRBD1 matches at 7 bases. The CDR3 sequence is 16 residues long. Germline CDR1 is LGHNA and CDR2 is YNFKEQ. The trim removed 2 bases at V and 1 base at J, leaving 7 bases unmatched.

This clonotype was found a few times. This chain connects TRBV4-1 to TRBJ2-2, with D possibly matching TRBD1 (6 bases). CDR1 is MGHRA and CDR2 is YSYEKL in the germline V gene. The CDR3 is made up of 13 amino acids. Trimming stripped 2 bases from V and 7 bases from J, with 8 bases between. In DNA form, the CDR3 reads TGCGCCAGCAGCCAAAAAGGGGGCGGGGAGCTGTTTTTT. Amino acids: CASSQKGGGELFF.

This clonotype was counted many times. DNA for the CDR3: TGTGCCAGCAGTTTATTCAGTAGCAATCAGCCCCAGCATTTT. Its translation: CASSLFSSNQPQHF. The V call is TRBV27, the J call TRBJ1-5; D ambiguous. Germline CDR1 MNHEY, CDR2 SMNVEV (reference sequence). V shed 1 base and J shed 0 bases, with 4 bases lying between them. The length of the CDR3 is 14 residues.

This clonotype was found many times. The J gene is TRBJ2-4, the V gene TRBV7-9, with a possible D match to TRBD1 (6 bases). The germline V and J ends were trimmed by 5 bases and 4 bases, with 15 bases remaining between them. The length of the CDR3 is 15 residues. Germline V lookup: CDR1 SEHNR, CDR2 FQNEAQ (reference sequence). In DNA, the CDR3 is TGTGCCAGCAGCCCGAATCCAGGACAGAAAAACATTCAGTACTTC. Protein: CASSPNPGQKNIQYF.

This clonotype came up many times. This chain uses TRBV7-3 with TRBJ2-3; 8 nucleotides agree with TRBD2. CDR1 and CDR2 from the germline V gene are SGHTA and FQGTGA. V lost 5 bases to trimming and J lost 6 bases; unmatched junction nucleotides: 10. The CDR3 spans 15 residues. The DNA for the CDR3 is TGTGCCAGCAGCCCAACGGGGACTAGTATGGATACGCAGTATTTT. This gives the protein CASSPTGTSMDTQYF.

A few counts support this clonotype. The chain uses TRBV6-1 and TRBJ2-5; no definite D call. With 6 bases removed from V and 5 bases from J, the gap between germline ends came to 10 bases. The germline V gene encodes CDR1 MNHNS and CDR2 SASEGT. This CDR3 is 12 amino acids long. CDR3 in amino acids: CASSSPMETQYF. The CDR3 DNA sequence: TGTGCCAGCAGCTCCCCCATGGAGACCCAGTACTTC.

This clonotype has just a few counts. The CDR3 protein is CASSYQGARNEQFF. CDR3 bases: TGTGCCAGCAGTTACCAGGGGGCTCGCAATGAGCAGTTCTTC. The chain combines TRBV6-2 or TRBV6-3 with TRBJ2-1, with 8 bases that match TRBD1. This CDR3 is built from 14 residues. The junction had 3 bases not matched to a gene; V was cut back by 2 bases and J by 6 bases. CDR1 and CDR2 from the germline V gene are MNHEY and SVGEGT.

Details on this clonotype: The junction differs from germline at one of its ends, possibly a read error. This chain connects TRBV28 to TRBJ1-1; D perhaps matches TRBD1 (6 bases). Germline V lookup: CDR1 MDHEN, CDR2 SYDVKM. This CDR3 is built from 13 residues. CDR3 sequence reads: CASTNRGNTEALF. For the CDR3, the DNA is TGTGCCAGCACCAATAGGGGGAACACTGAAGCTCTCTTT.

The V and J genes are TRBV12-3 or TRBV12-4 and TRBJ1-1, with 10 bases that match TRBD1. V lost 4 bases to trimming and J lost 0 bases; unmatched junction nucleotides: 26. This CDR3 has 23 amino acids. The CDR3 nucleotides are TGTGCCAGCAGTTACCCCTCGTTTTTCCGGGACAGGGGCGCGATTTCTATGAACACTGAAGCTTTCTTT. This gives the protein CASSYPSFFRDRGAISMNTEAFF.

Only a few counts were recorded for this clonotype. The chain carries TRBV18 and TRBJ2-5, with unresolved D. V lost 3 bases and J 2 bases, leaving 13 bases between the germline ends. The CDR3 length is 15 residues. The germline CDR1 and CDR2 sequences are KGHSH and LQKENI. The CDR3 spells CASSPFTLGQETQYF. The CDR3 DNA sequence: TGTGCCAGCTCACCGTTTACGCTAGGGCAAGAGACCCAGTACTTC.

CDR3: CSVEDGLANEQFF. In DNA form, the CDR3 reads TGCAGCGTTGAAGATGGGCTAGCGAATGAGCAGTTCTTC. This chain uses TRBV29-1 with TRBJ2-1; the D gene is possibly TRBD2 (6 bases). Germline lookup yields CDR1 SQVTM and CDR2 ANQGSEA. The CDR3 is 13 residues long. The V and J ends lost 0 bases and 7 bases respectively, with 10 bases between them.